This TCR beta chain is from a study of blood T cell repertoires in COVID-19. Whole-study context: Specimens from acute and convalescent COVID-19 originated in the United States, Italy and Spain. In each case, the material was cDNA or gDNA derived from T cells, B-cell-depleted T cells, or PBMCs.

In the original analysis: It was from reference gene primer amplification that nucleated cell counts were estimated. Using immunoSEQ multiplex PCR, the repertoire was profiled, and TCRdb retains in-frame clones only, with some absent. V and J calls and clone size follow that table, whereas D and trimming were derived from the DNA. The sample consists of about 190,000 clones, 78% of them appearing once. Germline lookup yields CDR1 KGHSH and CDR2 LQKENI. The V segment lost 0 bases and the J segment 3 bases; nucleotides outside the gene matches: 2. This CDR3 region has 16 residues. The source of this sequence is a woman older than 75 with active or convalescent COVID-19. The V gene is TRBV18, the J gene TRBJ2-1; 10 nucleotides match TRBD1. The sequenced sample consisted of peripheral blood. The CDR3 DNA follows: TGTGCCAGCTCACCACCCGGGACAGGGGTCTACAATGAGCAGTTCTTC. Its translation is CASSPPGTGVYNEQFF.